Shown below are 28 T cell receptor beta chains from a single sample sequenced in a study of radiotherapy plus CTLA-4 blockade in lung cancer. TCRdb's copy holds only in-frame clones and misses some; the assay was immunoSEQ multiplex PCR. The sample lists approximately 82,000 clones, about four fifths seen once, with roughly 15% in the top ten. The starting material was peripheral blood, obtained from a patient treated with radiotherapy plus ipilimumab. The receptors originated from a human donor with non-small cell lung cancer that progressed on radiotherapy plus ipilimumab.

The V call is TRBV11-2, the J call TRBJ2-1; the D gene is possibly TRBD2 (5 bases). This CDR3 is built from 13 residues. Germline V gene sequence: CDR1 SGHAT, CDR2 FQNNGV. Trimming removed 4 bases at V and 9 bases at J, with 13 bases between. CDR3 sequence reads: CASSSARGVEQFF. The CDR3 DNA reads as TGTGCCAGCAGCTCCGCCCGGGGTGTTGAGCAGTTCTTC.

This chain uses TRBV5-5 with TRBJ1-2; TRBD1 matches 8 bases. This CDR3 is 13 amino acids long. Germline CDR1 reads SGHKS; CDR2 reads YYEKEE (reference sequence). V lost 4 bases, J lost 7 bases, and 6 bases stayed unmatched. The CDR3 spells CASSPGQGGGYTF. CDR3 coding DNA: TGTGCCAGCAGCCCCGGACAGGGCGGTGGCTACACCTTC.

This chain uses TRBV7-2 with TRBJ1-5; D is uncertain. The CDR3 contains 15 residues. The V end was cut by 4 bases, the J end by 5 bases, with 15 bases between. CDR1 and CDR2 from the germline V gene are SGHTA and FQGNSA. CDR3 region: CASSSGPSSHQPQHF. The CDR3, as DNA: TGTGCCAGCAGCTCAGGACCATCCTCCCATCAGCCCCAGCATTTT.

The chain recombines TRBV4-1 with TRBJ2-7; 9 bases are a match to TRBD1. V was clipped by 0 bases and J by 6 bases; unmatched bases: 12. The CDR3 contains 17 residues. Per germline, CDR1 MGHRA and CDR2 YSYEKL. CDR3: CASSQDDRGLRLVEQYF. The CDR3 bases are TGCGCCAGCAGCCAAGATGACAGGGGGTTACGACTCGTCGAGCAGTACTTC.

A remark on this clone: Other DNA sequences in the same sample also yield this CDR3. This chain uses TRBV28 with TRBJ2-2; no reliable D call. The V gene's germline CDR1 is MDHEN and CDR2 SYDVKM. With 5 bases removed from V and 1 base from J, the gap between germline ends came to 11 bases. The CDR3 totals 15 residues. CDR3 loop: CASSLTGLNTGELFF. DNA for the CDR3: TGTGCCAGCAGTCTGACCGGCCTGAACACCGGGGAGCTGTTTTTT. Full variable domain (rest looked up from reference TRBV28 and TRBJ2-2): DVKVTQSSRYLVKRTGEKVFLECVQDMDHENMFWYRQDPGLGLRLIYFSYDVKMKEKGDIPEGYSVSREKKERFSLILESASTNQTSMYLCASSLTGLNTGELFFGEGSRLTVL.

CDR3 bases: TGTGCCAGCTCACCCCCGGGACAGGGTCGCTACGAGCAGTACTTC. Its protein product is CASSPPGQGRYEQYF. V usage is TRBV18 and J usage is TRBJ2-7; 9 bases are a match to TRBD1. Trimming at V came to 3 bases and at J to 3 bases, leaving 6 bases not matched to a gene. Germline loops: CDR1 KGHSH, CDR2 LQKENI. The CDR3 has 15 amino acids.

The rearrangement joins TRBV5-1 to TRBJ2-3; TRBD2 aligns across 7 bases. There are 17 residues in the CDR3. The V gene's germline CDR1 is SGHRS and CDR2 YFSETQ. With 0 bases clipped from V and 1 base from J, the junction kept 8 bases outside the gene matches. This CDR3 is CASSLGPGGSGTDTQYF. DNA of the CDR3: TGCGCCAGCAGCTTGGGGCCCGGCGGGAGCGGCACAGATACGCAGTATTTT.

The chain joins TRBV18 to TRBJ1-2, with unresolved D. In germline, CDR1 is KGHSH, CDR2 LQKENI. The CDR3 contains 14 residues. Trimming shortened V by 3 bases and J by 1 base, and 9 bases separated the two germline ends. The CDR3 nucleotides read TGTGCCAGCTCACCCCAGGACGGTAACTATGGCTACACCTTC. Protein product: CASSPQDGNYGYTF.

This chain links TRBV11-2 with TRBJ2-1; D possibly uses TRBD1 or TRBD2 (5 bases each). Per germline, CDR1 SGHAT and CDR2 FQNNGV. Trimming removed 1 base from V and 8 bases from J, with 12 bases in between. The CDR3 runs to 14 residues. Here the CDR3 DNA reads TGTGCCAGCAGCTTAGCGAGGCAGGGACATGAGCAGTTCTTC. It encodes CASSLARQGHEQFF.

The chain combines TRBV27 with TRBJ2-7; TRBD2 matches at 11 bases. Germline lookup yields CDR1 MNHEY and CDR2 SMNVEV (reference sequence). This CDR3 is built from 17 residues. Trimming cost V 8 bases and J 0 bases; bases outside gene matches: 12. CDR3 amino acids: CASSPLRTSGLSYEQYF. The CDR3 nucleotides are TGTGCCAGCTCCCCGCTCAGGACTAGCGGGCTCTCCTACGAGCAGTACTTC.

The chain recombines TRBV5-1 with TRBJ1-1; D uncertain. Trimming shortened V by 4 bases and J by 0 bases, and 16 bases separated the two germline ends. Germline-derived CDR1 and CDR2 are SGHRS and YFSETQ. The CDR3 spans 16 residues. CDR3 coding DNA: TGCGCCAGCAGCGCACACCCGGAGGCCATGAACACTGAAGCTTTCTTT. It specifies CASSAHPEAMNTEAFF.

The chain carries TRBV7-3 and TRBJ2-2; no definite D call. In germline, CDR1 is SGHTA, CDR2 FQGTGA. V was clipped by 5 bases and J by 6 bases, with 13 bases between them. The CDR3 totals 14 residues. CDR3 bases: TGTGCCAGCAGCCGCGGCCCCGCCGCCGGGGAGCTGTTTTTT. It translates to CASSRGPAAGELFF. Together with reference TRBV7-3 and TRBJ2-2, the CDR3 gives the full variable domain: GAGVSQTPSNKVTEKGKYVELRCDPISGHTALYWYRQSLGQGPEFLIYFQGTGAADDSGLPNDRFFAVRPEGSVSTLKIQRTERGDSAVYLCASSRGPAAGELFFGEGSRLTVL.

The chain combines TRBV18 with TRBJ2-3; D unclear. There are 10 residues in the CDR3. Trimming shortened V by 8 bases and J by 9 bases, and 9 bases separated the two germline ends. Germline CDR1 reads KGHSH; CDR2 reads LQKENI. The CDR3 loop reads CASQEGTQYF. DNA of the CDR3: TGTGCCAGCCAGGAAGGGACGCAGTATTTT.

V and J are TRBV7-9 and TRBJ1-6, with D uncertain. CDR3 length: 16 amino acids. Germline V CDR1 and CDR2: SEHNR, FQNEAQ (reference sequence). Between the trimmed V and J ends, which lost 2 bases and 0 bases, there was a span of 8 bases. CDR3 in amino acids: CASSLRISSYNSPLHF. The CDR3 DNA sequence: TGTGCCAGCAGCTTAAGGATAAGCTCCTATAATTCACCCCTCCACTTT.

CDR3 DNA: TGCGCCAGCAGCTTGGATAAGTATGGCTACACCTTC. Translation: CASSLDKYGYTF. The J gene is TRBJ1-2, the V gene TRBV5-1; D ambiguous. Trimming shortened V by 0 bases and J by 5 bases, and 5 bases separated the two germline ends. Per the germline V gene, CDR1 is SGHRS and CDR2 is YFSETQ. The CDR3 covers 12 residues.

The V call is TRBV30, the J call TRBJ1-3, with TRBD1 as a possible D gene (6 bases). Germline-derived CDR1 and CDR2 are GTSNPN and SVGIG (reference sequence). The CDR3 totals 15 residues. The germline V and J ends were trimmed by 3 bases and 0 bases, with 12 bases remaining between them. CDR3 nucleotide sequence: TGTGCCTGGAGAAAAGGACAGAGCTCTGGAAACACCATATATTTT. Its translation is CAWRKGQSSGNTIYF. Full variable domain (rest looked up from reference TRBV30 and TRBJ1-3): SQTIHQWPATLVQPVGSPLSLECTVEGTSNPNLYWYRQAAGRGLQLLFYSVGIGQISSEVPQNLSASRPQDRQFILSSKKLLLSDSGFYLCAWRKGQSSGNTIYFGEGSWLTVV.

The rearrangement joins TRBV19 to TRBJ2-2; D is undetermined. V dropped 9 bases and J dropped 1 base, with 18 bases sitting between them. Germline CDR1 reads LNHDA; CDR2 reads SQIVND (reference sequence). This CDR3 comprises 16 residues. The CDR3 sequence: CARMRRTLMNTGELFF. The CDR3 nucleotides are TGTGCCAGAATGCGACGGACGCTCATGAACACCGGGGAGCTGTTTTTT.

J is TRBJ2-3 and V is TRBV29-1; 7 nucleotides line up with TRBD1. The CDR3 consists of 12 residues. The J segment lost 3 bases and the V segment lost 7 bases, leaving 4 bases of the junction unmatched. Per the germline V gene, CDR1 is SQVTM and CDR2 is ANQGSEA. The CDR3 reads CSERTGTDTQYF. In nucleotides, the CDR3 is TGCAGCGAACGGACAGGAACAGATACGCAGTATTTT.

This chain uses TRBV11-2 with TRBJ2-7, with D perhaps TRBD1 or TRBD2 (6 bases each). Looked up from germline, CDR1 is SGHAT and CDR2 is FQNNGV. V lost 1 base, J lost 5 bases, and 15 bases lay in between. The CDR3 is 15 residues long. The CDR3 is CASSLVGSGEDEQYF. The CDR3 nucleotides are TGTGCCAGCAGCTTAGTAGGATCAGGGGAGGACGAGCAGTACTTC.

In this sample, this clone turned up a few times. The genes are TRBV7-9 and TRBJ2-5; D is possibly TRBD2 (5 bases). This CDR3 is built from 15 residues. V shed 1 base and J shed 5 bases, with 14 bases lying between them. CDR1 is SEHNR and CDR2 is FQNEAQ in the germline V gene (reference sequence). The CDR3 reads CASSLGTVPRETQYF. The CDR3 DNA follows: TGTGCCAGCAGCTTAGGGACTGTTCCTCGGGAGACCCAGTACTTC.

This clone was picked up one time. Here the CDR3 reads CASTIGGTTNQPQHF. DNA for the CDR3: TGTGCCAGTACGATTGGGGGAACAACTAATCAGCCCCAGCATTTT. J is TRBJ1-5 and V is TRBV19, with D tentatively TRBD1 (5 bases). Per the germline V gene, CDR1 is LNHDA and CDR2 is SQIVND (reference sequence). Trimming took off 7 bases at V and 4 bases at J, with 17 bases between the two ends. The CDR3 runs to 15 residues. The full variable domain, rest sourced from reference TRBV19 and TRBJ1-5, is DGGITQSPKYLFRKEGQNVTLSCEQNLNHDAMYWYRQDPGQGLRLIYYSQIVNDFQKGDIAEGYSVSREKKESFPLTVTSAQKNPTAFYLCASTIGGTTNQPQHFGDGTRLSIL.

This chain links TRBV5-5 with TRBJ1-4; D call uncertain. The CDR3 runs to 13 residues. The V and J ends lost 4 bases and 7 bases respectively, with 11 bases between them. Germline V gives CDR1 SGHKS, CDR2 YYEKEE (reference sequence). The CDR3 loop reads CASSRDLSEKLFF. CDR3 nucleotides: TGTGCCAGCAGCAGAGACCTAAGTGAAAAACTGTTTTTT.

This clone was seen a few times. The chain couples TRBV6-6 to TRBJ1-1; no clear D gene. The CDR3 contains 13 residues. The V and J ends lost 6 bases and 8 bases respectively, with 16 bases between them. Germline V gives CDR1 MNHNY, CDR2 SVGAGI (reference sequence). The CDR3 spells CASSPSVTWEAFF. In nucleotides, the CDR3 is TGTGCCAGCAGCCCTAGCGTCACCTGGGAAGCTTTCTTT.

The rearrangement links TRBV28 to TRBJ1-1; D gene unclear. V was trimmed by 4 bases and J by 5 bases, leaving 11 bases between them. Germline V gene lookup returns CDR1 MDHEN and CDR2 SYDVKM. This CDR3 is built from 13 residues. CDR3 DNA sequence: TGTGCCAGCAGTTCCGGCCTGACAACTGAAGCTTTCTTT. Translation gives CASSSGLTTEAFF.

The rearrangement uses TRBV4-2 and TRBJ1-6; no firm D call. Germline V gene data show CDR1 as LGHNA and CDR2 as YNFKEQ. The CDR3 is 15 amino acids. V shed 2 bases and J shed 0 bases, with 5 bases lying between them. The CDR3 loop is CASSQTSSYNSPLHF. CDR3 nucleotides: TGTGCCAGCAGCCAAACGAGCTCCTATAATTCACCCCTCCACTTT.

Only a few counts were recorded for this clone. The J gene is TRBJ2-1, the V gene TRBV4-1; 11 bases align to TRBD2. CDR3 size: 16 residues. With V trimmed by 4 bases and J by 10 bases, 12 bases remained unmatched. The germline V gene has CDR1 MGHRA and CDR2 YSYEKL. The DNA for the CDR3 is TGCGCCAGCAGCCGCACTCCGGGACTAGCGGTATACGAGCAGTTCTTC. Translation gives CASSRTPGLAVYEQFF.

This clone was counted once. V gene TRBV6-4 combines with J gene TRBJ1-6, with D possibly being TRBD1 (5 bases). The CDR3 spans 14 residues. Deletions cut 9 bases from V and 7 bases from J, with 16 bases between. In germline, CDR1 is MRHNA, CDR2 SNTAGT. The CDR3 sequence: CARLRGRDNSPLHF. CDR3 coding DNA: TGTGCCAGGTTGAGGGGCAGGGACAATTCACCCCTCCACTTT.

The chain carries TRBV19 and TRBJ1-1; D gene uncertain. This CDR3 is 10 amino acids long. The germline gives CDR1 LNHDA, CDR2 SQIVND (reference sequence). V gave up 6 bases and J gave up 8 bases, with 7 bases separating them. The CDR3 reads CASSHREAFF. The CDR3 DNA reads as TGTGCCAGTAGCCACAGAGAAGCTTTCTTT.